The next 9 T cell receptor beta chains were all read from a single sample in a study of T-cell memory formation after mild COVID-19. TCRdb reprocessed the 5' RACE reads with MiXCR, giving one entry per CDR3 protein. The sample lists more than 400,000 distinct CDR3 sequences, about 18% seen once, with roughly an eighth in the top ten. The sample comprised PBMCs or a T cell subset sorted from them (not recorded which). These receptors originate from an adult woman who had mild COVID-19 (a few samples of this study predate the infection). Cell type and time point are not known.

This clonotype showed up many times. The chain links TRBV24-1 to TRBJ2-1, with 10 bases that match TRBD1. Per the germline V gene, CDR1 is KGHDR and CDR2 is SFDVKD. The V and J ends lost 9 bases and 8 bases, in that order; junction bases with no gene match: 6. CDR3 length: 13 residues. Here the CDR3 reads CATSGTGDHEQFF. The DNA of the CDR3 is TGTGCCACCTCCGGGACAGGGGACCATGAGCAGTTCTTC.

The CDR3 loop reads CASHEGGIGTGELFF. DNA of the CDR3: TGTGCCAGCCATGAAGGGGGCATTGGCACCGGGGAGCTGTTTTTT. V is TRBV2 and J is TRBJ2-2; TRBD1 agrees at 7 bases. Germline V gene sequence: CDR1 SNHLY, CDR2 FYNNEI. CDR3 length: 15 residues. Unmatched junction bases numbered 10, after V lost 8 bases and J lost 4 bases.

V gene TRBV6-6 combines with J gene TRBJ2-7; weak D call: TRBD2 (7 bases). CDR3 length: 13 residues. The germline V gene has CDR1 MNHNY and CDR2 SVGAGI (reference sequence). V lost 6 bases, J lost 5 bases, and 14 bases lay in between. CDR3 nucleotides: TGTGCCAGCAGCAATAGGGGGGGCCACGAGCAGTACTTC. Its protein is CASSNRGGHEQYF.

This clonotype was seen a few times. This chain uses TRBV7-2 with TRBJ1-1; D gene ambiguous. CDR1 and CDR2 (germline): SGHTA, FQGNSA. The CDR3 loop spans 14 amino acids. Trimming stripped 1 base from V and 4 bases from J, with 10 bases between. The CDR3 DNA is TGTGCCAGCAGCTTAGAGCCATCGGGCACTGAAGCTTTCTTT. Translating gives CASSLEPSGTEAFF.

V usage is TRBV7-2 and J usage is TRBJ1-2; 8 bases agree with TRBD1. The CDR3 runs 15 residues. V shed 0 bases and J 6 bases; nucleotides not matched to a gene: 6. Looked up from germline, CDR1 is SGHTA and CDR2 is FQGNSA. The CDR3 DNA follows: TGTGCCAGCAGCTTAGCCAGGGGGCAGACCCATGGCTACACCTTC. As protein: CASSLARGQTHGYTF.

This clonotype showed up just a few times. This chain uses TRBV15 with TRBJ2-7; tentatively, D is TRBD2 (6 bases). Germline V lookup: CDR1 LNHNV, CDR2 YYDKDF (reference sequence). This CDR3 spans 15 amino acids. Trimming stripped 1 base from V and 3 bases from J, with 13 bases between. Here the CDR3 DNA reads TGTGCCACCAGCAGAGTTGGAGGGCCCTACTACGAGCAGTACTTC. As protein: CATSRVGGPYYEQYF.

This sequence joins TRBV9 and TRBJ1-2; a weak D match, TRBD1 (5 bases). The CDR3 sequence is 14 residues long. V lost 0 bases, J lost 5 bases, and 11 bases lay in between. Germline CDR1 is SGDLS and CDR2 is YYNGEE. CDR3 sequence: CASSVEGFAYGYTF. The CDR3 DNA reads TGTGCCAGCAGCGTAGAGGGGTTTGCGTATGGCTACACCTTC.

The J gene is TRBJ2-5, the V gene TRBV7-9; D possibly corresponds to TRBD2 (7 bases). The CDR3 extends over 13 amino acids. Trimming took 8 bases from V and 5 from J, leaving 15 bases between them. Germline V CDR1 and CDR2: SEHNR, FQNEAQ (reference sequence). CDR3 protein: CASGGGRRETQYF. In nucleotides, the CDR3 is TGTGCCAGCGGCGGGGGCCGGCGGGAGACCCAGTACTTC. The full variable domain, with the rest looked up from reference TRBV7-9 and TRBJ2-5, is DTGVSQNPRHKITKRGQNVTFRCDPISEHNRLYWYRQTLGQGPEFLTYFQNEAQLEKSRLLSDRFSAERPKGSFSTLEIQRTEQGDSAMYLCASGGGRRETQYFGPGTRLLVL.

This clonotype occurred a few times. The chain couples TRBV7-9 to TRBJ2-7; D gene ambiguous. Germline-derived CDR1 and CDR2 are SEHNR and FQNEAQ (reference sequence). This CDR3 is 13 amino acids long. V was cut by 5 bases and J by 5 bases, with 13 bases left in between. The CDR3 loop is CASSTPFLDEQYF. CDR3 nucleotides: TGTGCCAGCAGCACCCCCTTTCTCGACGAGCAGTACTTC.